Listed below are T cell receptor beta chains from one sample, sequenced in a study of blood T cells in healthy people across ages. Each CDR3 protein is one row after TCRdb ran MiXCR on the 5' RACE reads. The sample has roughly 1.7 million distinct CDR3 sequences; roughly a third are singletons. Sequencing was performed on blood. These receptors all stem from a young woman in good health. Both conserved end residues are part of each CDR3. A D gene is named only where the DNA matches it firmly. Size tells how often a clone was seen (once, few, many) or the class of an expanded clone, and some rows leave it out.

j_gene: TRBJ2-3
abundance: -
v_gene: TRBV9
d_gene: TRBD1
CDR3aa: CASSVEGQRSTDTQYF
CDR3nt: TGTGCCAGCAGCGTAGAGGGACAGCGTAGCACAGATACGCAGTATTTT

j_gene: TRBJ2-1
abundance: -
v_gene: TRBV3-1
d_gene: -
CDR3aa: CASSQIRPSRGVGEQFF
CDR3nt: TGTGCCAGCAGCCAGATCAGGCCCAGCAGGGGGGTTGGAGAGCAGTTCTTC

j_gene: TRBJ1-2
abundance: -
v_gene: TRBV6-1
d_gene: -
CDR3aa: CASSDRGGVLYGYTF
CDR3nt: TGTGCCAGCAGTGATAGGGGGGGGGTGCTCTATGGCTACACCTTC

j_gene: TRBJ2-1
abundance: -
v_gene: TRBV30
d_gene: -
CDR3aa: CAWSIIEQFF
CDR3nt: TGTGCCTGGAGCATCATTGAGCAGTTCTTC

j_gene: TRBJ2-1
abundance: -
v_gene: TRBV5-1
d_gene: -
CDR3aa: CASSPGGIAAYNEQFF
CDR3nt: TGCGCCAGCAGCCCGGGGGGCATAGCGGCATACAATGAGCAGTTCTTC

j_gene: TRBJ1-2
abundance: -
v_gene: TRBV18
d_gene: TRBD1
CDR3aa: CASSPTDRAVGYGYTF
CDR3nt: TGTGCCAGCTCACCGACGGACAGGGCGGTTGGCTATGGCTACACCTTC

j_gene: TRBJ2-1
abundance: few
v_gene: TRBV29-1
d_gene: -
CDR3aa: CSAVGRPGSSYNEQFF
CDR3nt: TGCAGCGCCGTAGGACGGCCGGGAAGTTCCTACAATGAGCAGTTCTTC

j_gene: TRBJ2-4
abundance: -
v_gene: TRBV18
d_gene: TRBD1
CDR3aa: CASSPDRENIQYF
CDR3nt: TGTGCCAGCTCCCCGGACAGGGAGAACATTCAGTACTTC

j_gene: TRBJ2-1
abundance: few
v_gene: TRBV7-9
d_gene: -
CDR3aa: CASRGSSSYNEQFF
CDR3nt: TGTGCCAGCAGGGGGTCTAGCTCCTACAATGAGCAGTTCTTC

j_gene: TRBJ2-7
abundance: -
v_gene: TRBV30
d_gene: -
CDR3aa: CAWSPGSGEQYF
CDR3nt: TGTGCCTGGAGTCCGGGGTCCGGCGAGCAGTACTTC